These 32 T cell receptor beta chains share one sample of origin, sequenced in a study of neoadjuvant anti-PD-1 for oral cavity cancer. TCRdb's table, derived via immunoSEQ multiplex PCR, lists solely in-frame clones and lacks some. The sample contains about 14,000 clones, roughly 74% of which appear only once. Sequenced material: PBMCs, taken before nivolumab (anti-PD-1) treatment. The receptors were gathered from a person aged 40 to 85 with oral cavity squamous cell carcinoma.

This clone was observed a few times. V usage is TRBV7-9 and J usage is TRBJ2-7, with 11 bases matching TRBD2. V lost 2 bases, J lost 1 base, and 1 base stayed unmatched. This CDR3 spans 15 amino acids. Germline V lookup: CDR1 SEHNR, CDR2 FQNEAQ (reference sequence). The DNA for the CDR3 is TGTGCCAGCAGCTTACTAGCGGGAGGATCCTACGAGCAGTACTTC. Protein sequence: CASSLLAGGSYEQYF.

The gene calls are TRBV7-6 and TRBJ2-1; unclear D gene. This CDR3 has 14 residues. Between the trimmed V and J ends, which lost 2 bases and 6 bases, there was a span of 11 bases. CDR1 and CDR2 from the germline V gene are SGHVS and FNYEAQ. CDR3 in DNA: TGTGCCAGCAGCTTAAGTTTGGCTCCCAATGAGCAGTTCTTC. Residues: CASSLSLAPNEQFF.

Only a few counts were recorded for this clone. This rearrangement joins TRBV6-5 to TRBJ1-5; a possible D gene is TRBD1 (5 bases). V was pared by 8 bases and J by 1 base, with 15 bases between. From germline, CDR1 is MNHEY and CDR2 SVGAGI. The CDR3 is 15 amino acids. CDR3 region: CASRPKTVSNQPQHF. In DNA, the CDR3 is TGTGCCAGCCGACCCAAGACAGTGAGCAATCAGCCCCAGCATTTT.

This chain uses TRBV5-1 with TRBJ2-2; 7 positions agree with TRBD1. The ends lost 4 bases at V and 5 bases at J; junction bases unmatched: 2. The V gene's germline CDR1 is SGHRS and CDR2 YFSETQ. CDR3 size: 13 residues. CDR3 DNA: TGCGCCAGCAGCGAACAGGGGACCGGGGAGCTGTTTTTT. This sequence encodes CASSEQGTGELFF.

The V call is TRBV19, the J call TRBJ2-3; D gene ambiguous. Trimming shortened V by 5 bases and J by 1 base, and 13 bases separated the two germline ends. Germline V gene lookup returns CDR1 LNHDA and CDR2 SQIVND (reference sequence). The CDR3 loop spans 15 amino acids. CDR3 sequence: CASSGRTWRTDTQYF. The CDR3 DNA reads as TGTGCCAGTAGTGGCAGGACCTGGCGCACAGATACGCAGTATTTT. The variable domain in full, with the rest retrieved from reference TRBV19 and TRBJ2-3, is DGGITQSPKYLFRKEGQNVTLSCEQNLNHDAMYWYRQDPGQGLRLIYYSQIVNDFQKGDIAEGYSVSREKKESFPLTVTSAQKNPTAFYLCASSGRTWRTDTQYFGPGTRLTVL.

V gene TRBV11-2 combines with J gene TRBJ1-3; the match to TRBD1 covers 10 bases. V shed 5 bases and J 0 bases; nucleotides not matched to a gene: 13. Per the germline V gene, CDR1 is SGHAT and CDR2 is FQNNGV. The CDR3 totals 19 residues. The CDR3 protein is CASSPLLGTGAFSGNTIYF. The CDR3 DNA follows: TGTGCCAGCAGCCCCTTATTGGGGACAGGGGCCTTCTCTGGAAACACCATATATTTT.

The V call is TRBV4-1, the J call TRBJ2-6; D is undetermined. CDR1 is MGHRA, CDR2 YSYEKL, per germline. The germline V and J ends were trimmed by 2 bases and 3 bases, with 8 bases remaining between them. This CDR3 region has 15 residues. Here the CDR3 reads CASSQHSIGANVLTF. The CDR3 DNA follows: TGCGCCAGCAGCCAACACAGTATTGGGGCCAACGTCCTGACTTTC.

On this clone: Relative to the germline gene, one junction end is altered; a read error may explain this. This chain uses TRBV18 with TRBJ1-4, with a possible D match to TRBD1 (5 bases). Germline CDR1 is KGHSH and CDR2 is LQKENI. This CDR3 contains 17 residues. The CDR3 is CASSSPGQGVRHEKLFF. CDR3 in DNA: TGTGCCAGCTCATCACCAGGGCAGGGTGTCCGGCACGAAAAACTGTTTTTT.

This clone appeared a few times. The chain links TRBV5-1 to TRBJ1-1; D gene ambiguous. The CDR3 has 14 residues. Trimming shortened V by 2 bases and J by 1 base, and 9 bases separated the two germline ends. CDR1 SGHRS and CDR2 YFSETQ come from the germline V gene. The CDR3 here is CASSLQGPNTEAFF. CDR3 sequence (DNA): TGCGCCAGCAGCTTACAAGGGCCGAACACTGAAGCTTTCTTT.

The CDR3 sequence is CASRGGETQYF. For the CDR3, the DNA is TGTGCCAGCAGGGGGGGGGAGACCCAGTACTTC. The chain couples TRBV2 to TRBJ2-5; 7 nucleotides match TRBD2. Unmatched junction bases numbered 0, after V lost 6 bases and J lost 5 bases. This CDR3 contains 11 residues. In germline, CDR1 is SNHLY, CDR2 FYNNEI.

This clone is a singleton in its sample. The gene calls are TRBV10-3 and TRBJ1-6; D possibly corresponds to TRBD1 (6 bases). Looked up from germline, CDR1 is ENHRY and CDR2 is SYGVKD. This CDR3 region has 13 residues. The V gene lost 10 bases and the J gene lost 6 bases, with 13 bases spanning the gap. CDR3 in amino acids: CATRQETNSPLHF. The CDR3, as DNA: TGTGCCACACGACAGGAGACTAATTCACCCCTCCACTTT.

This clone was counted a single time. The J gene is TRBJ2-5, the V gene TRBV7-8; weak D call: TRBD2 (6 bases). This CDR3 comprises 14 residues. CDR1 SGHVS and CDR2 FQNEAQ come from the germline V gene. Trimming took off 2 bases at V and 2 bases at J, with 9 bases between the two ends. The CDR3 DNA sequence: TGTGCCAGCAGCTTAAGGAGGGCTCAAGAGACCCAGTACTTC. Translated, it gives CASSLRRAQETQYF. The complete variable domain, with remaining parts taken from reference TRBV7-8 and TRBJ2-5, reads GAGVSQSPRYKVAKRGQDVALRCDPISGHVSLFWYQQALGQGPEFLTYFQNEAQLDKSGLPSDRFFAERPEGSVSTLKIQRTQQEDSAVYLCASSLRRAQETQYFGPGTRLLVL.

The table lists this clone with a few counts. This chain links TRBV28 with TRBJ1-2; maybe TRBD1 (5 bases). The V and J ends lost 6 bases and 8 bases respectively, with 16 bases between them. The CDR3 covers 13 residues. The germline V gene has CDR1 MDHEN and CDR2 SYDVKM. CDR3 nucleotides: TGTGCCAGCAGCGGCCAGGGAATCGGAGGCTACACCTTC. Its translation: CASSGQGIGGYTF.

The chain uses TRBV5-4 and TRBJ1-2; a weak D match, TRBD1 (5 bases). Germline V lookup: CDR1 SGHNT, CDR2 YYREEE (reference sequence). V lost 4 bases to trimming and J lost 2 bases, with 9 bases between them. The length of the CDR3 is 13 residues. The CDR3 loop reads CASSRDGNYGYTF. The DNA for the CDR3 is TGTGCCAGCAGCCGGGACGGAAACTATGGCTACACCTTC.

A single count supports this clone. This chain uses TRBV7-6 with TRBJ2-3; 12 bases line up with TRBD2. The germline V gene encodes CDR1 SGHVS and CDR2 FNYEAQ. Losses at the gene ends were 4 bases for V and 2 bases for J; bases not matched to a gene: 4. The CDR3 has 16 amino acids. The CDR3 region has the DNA TGTGCCAGCAGCTCCGGACTAGCGGGGCCCACAGATACGCAGTATTTT. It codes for CASSSGLAGPTDTQYF. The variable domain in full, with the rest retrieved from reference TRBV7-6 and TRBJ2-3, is GAGVSQSPRYKVTKRGQDVALRCDPISGHVSLYWYRQALGQGPEFLTYFNYEAQQDKSGLPNDRFSAERPEGSISTLTIQRTEQRDSAMYRCASSSGLAGPTDTQYFGPGTRLTVL.

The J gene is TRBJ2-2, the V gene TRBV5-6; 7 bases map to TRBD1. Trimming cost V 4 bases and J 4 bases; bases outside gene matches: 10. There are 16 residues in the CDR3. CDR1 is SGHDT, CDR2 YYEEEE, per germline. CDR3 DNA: TGTGCCAGCAGCGAGACAGGGTGGTGGGGCACCGGGGAGCTGTTTTTT. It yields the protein CASSETGWWGTGELFF.

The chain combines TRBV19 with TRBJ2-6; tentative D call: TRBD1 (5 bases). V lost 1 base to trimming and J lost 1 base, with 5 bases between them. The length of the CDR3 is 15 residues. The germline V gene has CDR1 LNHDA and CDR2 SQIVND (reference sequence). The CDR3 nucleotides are TGTGCCAGTAGTATAGCAGGGTCTGGGGCCAACGTCCTGACTTTC. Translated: CASSIAGSGANVLTF.

CDR3 DNA sequence: TGTGCCAGCAGTCGTTATGGCGGCAGGGATGGCTACACCTTC. It is translated as CASSRYGGRDGYTF. The gene calls are TRBV28 and TRBJ1-2; a weak D match, TRBD1 (5 bases). The CDR3 is 14 residues long. V was pared by 5 bases and J by 6 bases, with 16 bases between. Per the germline V gene, CDR1 is MDHEN and CDR2 is SYDVKM.

The CDR3 coding sequence is TGCGCCAGCAGCTTGTCCCCGGGCGGTCACGAGCAGTACTTC. Protein product: CASSLSPGGHEQYF. The rearrangement uses TRBV5-1 and TRBJ2-7, with D uncertain. Germline assignment: CDR1 SGHRS and CDR2 YFSETQ. CDR3 size: 14 residues. V lost 1 base, J lost 5 bases, and 13 bases lay in between.

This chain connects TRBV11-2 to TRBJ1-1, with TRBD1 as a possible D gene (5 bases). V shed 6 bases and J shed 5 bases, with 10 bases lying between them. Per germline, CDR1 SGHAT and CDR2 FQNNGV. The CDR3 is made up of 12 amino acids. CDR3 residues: CASRHRQTEAFF. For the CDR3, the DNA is TGTGCCAGCAGACATAGACAGACTGAAGCTTTCTTT.

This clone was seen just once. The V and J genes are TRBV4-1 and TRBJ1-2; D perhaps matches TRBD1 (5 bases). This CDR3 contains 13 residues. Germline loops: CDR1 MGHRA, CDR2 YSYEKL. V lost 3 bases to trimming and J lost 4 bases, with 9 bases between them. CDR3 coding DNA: TGCGCCAGCAGCCAGGGGGGATTCTATGGCTACACCTTC. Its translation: CASSQGGFYGYTF.

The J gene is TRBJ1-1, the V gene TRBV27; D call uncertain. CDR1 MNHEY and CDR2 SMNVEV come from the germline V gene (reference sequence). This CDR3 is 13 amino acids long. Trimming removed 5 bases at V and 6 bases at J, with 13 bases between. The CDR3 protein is CASSQGRGAEAFF. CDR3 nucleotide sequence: TGTGCCAGCAGTCAAGGCCGTGGCGCTGAAGCTTTCTTT.

CDR3 in amino acids: CASSGEGFRGPIIYEQYF. The CDR3, as DNA: TGTGCCAGCAGCGGAGAGGGGTTTAGGGGCCCGATTATCTACGAGCAGTACTTC. The chain carries TRBV7-9 and TRBJ2-7; D may be TRBD1 or TRBD2 (5 bases each). V lost 5 bases to trimming and J lost 3 bases, with 26 bases between them. There are 18 residues in the CDR3. Germline loops: CDR1 SEHNR, CDR2 FQNEAQ (reference sequence).

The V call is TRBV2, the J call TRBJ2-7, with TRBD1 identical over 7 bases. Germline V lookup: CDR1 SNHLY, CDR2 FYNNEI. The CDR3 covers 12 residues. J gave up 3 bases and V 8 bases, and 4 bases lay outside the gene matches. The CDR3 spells CASRDSYYEQYF. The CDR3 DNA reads TGTGCCAGCCGGGACAGCTACTACGAGCAGTACTTC.

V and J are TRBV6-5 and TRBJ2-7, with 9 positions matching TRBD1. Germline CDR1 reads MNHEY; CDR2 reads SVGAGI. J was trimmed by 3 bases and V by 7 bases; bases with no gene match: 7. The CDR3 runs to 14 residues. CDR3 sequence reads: CASTPGQGVYEQYF. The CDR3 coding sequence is TGTGCCAGCACTCCGGGACAGGGAGTCTACGAGCAGTACTTC.

This chain's CDR3 is CASSYSRGRELFF. Written as DNA, the CDR3 is TGTGCCAGCAGTTACTCCAGGGGGCGCGAACTGTTTTTT. The chain combines TRBV6-6 with TRBJ1-4, with 8 positions matching TRBD1. The germline V gene encodes CDR1 MNHNY and CDR2 SVGAGI (reference sequence). The CDR3 has 13 amino acids. V lost 0 bases, J lost 12 bases, and 3 bases stayed unmatched.

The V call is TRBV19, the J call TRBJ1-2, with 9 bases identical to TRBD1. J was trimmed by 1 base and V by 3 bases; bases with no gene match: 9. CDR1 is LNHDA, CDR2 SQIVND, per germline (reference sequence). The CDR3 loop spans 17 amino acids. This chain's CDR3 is CASSISRQGGDNYGYTF. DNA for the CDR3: TGTGCCAGTAGTATCTCCCGACAGGGGGGCGATAACTATGGCTACACCTTC. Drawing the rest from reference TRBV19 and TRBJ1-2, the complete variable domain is DGGITQSPKYLFRKEGQNVTLSCEQNLNHDAMYWYRQDPGQGLRLIYYSQIVNDFQKGDIAEGYSVSREKKESFPLTVTSAQKNPTAFYLCASSISRQGGDNYGYTFGSGTRLTVV.

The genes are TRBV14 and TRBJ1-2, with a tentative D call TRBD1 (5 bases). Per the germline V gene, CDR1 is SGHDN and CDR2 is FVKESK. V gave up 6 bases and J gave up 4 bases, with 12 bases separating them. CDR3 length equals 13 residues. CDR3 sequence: CASSPGASYGYTF. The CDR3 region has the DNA TGTGCCAGCAGTCCCGGGGCCTCCTATGGCTACACCTTC.

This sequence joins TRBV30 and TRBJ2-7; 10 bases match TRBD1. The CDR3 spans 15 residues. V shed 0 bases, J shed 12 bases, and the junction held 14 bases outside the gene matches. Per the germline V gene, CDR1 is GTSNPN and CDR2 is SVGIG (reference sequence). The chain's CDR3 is CAWSVLFPGQGMRYF. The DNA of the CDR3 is TGTGCCTGGAGTGTACTATTTCCGGGACAGGGGATGCGGTACTTC.

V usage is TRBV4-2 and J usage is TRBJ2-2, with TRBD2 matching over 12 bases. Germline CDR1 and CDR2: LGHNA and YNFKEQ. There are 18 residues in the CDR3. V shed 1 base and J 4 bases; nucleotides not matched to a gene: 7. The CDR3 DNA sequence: TGTGCCAGCAGCCAAGTGCCGCTAGCGGGAGGGGTCACCGGGGAGCTGTTTTTT. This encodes CASSQVPLAGGVTGELFF.

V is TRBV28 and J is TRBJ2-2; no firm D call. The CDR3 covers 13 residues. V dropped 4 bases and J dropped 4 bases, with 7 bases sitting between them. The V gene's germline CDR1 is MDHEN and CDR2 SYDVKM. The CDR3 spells CASSYSGTGELFF. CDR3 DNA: TGTGCCAGCAGTTACTCGGGCACCGGGGAGCTGTTTTTT. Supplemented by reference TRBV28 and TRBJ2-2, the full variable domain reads DVKVTQSSRYLVKRTGEKVFLECVQDMDHENMFWYRQDPGLGLRLIYFSYDVKMKEKGDIPEGYSVSREKKERFSLILESASTNQTSMYLCASSYSGTGELFFGEGSRLTVL.

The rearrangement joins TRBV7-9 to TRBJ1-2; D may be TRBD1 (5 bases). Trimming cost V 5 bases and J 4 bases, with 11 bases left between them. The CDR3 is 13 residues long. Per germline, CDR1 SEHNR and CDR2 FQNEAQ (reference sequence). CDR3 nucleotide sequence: TGTGCCAGCAGCCTGCTGGGGGTCTATGGCTACACCTTC. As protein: CASSLLGVYGYTF.